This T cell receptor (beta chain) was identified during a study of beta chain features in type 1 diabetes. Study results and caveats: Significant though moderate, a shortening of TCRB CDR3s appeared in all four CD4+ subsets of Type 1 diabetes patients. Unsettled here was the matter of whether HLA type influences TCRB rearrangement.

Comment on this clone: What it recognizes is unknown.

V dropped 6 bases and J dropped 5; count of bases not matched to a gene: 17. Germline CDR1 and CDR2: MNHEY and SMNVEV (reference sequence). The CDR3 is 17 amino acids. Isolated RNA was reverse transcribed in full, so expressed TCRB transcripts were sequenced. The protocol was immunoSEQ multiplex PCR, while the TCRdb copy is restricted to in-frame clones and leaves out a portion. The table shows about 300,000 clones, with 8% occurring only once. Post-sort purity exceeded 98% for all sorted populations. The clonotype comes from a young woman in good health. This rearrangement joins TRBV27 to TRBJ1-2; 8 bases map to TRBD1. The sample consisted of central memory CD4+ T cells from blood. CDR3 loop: CASRRPGSRGRGYGYTF. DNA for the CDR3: TGTGCCAGCAGACGCCCAGGGTCCAGGGGGCGCGGGTATGGCTACACCTTC.